The following is a T cell receptor (beta chain) sequence with its context. Per individual sample, total RNA of at least 5 micrograms was extracted. PCR was performed a second time for about 6 to 12 cycles using a sample-barcoded 5' primer and a J-beta primer mix. Every sample gave at least 2.5 million paired-end reads containing CDR3. In TCRdb, the 5' RACE reads were re-called with MiXCR into one record per CDR3 protein. The data hold some 1.4 million distinct CDR3 sequences, with about 40% observed a single time. This entry is derived from a study of blood T cells in healthy people across ages. This TCR was sampled from a woman in her late teens or twenties in good health. The sample was blood.

In nucleotides, the CDR3 is TGTGCCAGCTCACCACAGTTCAGGGGGGAATTGGCGAACACTGAAGCTTTCTTT. Its translation is CASSPQFRGELANTEAFF. The chain uses TRBV18 and TRBJ1-1, with TRBD1 matching over 7 bases. This CDR3 is built from 18 residues. Trimming removed 1 base from V and 1 base from J; junction bases left unmatched: 12. Germline lookup yields CDR1 KGHSH and CDR2 LQKENI. Based on the CDR3 plus reference TRBV18 and TRBJ1-1, the full variable domain is NAGVMQNPRHLVRRRGQEARLRCSPMKGHSHVYWYRQLPEEGLKFMVYLQKENIIDESGMPKERFSAEFPKEGPSILRIQQVVRGDSAAYFCASSPQFRGELANTEAFFGQGTRLTVV.